Listed below are T cell receptor beta chains from one sample, sequenced in a study of T cells after posttransplantation cyclophosphamide. Sequencing was performed with immunoSEQ multiplex PCR; in TCRdb, only in-frame clones are kept and a portion is missing. Among some 64,000 clones listed, 90% to 95% were seen once. Sequenced material: PBMCs. The source of these receptors is a woman in her 30s in good health and a related stem cell transplant donor. The CDR3 runs from the conserved cysteine through the conserved F or W. D genes are given only for firm matches. Where a row states a size, it is once, few, many or the class of an expanded clone; other rows omit it.

>TRBD2|TRBV7-2|TRBJ2-1|NA
TGTGCCAGCAGCTTAGGGCTGAGACTAGCGGGTCCCTCCTACAATGAGCAGTTCTTC
CASSLGLRLAGPSYNEQFF
>TRBD2|TRBV29-1|TRBJ2-1|NA
TGCAGCGTAGGGCGGAGACTAGCGGGCCCCAATGAGCAGTTCTTC
CSVGRRLAGPNEQFF
>NA|TRBV6-5|TRBJ1-2|NA
TGTGCCAGCAGTTACTCCGGGGTCGGCTACACCTTC
CASSYSGVGYTF
>NA|TRBV4-2|TRBJ2-1|once
TGTGCCAGCAGCCAAGATTCCAGATTCTTCTTC
CASSQDSRFFF
>NA|TRBV5-8|TRBJ2-7|NA
TGTGCCAGCAGCTTGGCCTATGGACTTGGCTCCTACGAGCAGTACTTC
CASSLAYGLGSYEQYF
>NA|TRBV5-6|TRBJ1-3|NA
TGTGCCAGCAGCCCGCGGTCGTTGTTTTTCTCTGGAAACACCATATATTTT
CASSPRSLFFSGNTIYF
>TRBD1|TRBV7-2|TRBJ1-2|NA
TGTGCCAGCAGCTTGGGGGACAGAATTAACTATGGCTACACCTTC
CASSLGDRINYGYTF
>NA|TRBV7-2|TRBJ2-7|once
TGTGCCAGCAGCGCCAGGAACCAGCAGTACTTC
CASSARNQQYF
>NA|TRBV12-5|TRBJ1-3|NA
TGTGCTAGTGGTTTTACGGGGGGCTCTGGAAACACCATATATTTT
CASGFTGGSGNTIYF
>NA|TRBV6-6|TRBJ1-5|few
TGTGCCAGCAGTTACAGGGAAGGGGATCAGCCCCAGCATTTT
CASSYREGDQPQHF
>TRBD1|TRBV19|TRBJ1-1|NA
TGTGCCAGTAGTATGCCGACAGGGGCCCACATGAACACTGAAGCTTTCTTT
CASSMPTGAHMNTEAFF
>TRBD1|TRBV9|TRBJ1-1|NA
TGTGCCAGCAGCGTAGTAGGGACAGGGGCGGCTGAAGCTTTCTTT
CASSVVGTGAAEAFF
>TRBD2|TRBV6-4|TRBJ2-1|NA
TGTGCCAGCAGTGACTACGCTAGCGGCGAATACAATGAGCAGTTCTTC
CASSDYASGEYNEQFF
>NA|TRBV28|TRBJ1-1|NA
TGTGCCAGCAGTTTATGGGGGTGGGGCGTCGCTGAAGCTTTCTTT
CASSLWGWGVAEAFF
>TRBD1|TRBV6-5|TRBJ1-2|NA
TGTGCCAGCAGTCGGGACAGCGCCAACTATGGCTACACCTTC
CASSRDSANYGYTF
>NA|TRBV19|TRBJ1-1|NA
TGTGCCAGTAGTATAGTCCCCAATCTCAACGAAGCTTTCTTT
CASSIVPNLNEAFF
>TRBD2|TRBV5-6|TRBJ2-1|NA
TGTGCCAGCAGCTTGCCCCTAGCGGGGGGGGAGCAGTTCTTC
CASSLPLAGGEQFF
>TRBD2|TRBV15|TRBJ2-1|NA
TGTGCCACCAGCAGAGATATACTAGCGGGGGGAAGGTTCTTC
CATSRDILAGGRFF
>NA|TRBV6-6|TRBJ2-7|NA
TGTGCCAGCGAGGGGGGTGAGGCGGGATACGAGCAGTACTTC
CASEGGEAGYEQYF
>TRBD1|TRBV7-9|TRBJ1-2|NA
TGTGCCAGCAGCCCGAGCAAGGACAGGGGCTATGGCTACACCTTC
CASSPSKDRGYGYTF
>TRBD1|TRBV13|TRBJ1-2|NA
TGTGCCAGCTCCTCCGGGACAGAGATCAACTATGGCTACACCTTC
CASSSGTEINYGYTF
>NA|TRBV7-2|TRBJ1-6|NA
TGTGCCAGCAGCCGCCCCCCGAATTCACCCCTCCACTTT
CASSRPPNSPLHF
>NA|TRBV28|TRBJ1-2|NA
TGTGCCAGCGGGACCTGGATGGGGGCGACGCGGGGCTACACCTTC
CASGTWMGATRGYTF